The present T cell receptor beta chain was sequenced within a study of cytomegalovirus exposure and HLA in healthy donors. As to this clone: The antigen is not known.

CDR3 length: 16 residues. J gave up 2 bases and V 2 bases, and 8 bases lay outside the gene matches. Germline assignment: CDR1 SGHRS and CDR2 YFSETQ. PCR used 60 Vbeta primers and 13 Jbeta primers. The table came from immunoSEQ multiplex PCR; TCRdb's copy has only in-frame clones and leaves some out. The sample consists of over 55,000 clones, over 75% of them appearing once. Study-level points and caveats: Immune exposure was documented only through CMV serostatus.

The chain has TRBV5-1 and TRBJ1-2, with 8 bases that match TRBD1. Sequencing was done on a sample of PBMCs. The sequence was obtained from a male donor in good health and CMV-seronegative. In DNA form, the CDR3 reads TGCGCCAGCAGCTTCACGGACAGGGCGAGGAACTATGGCTACACCTTC. This codes for CASSFTDRARNYGYTF.